Each of the 20 T cell receptor beta chains below was sequenced from the same sample in a study of cytomegalovirus exposure and HLA in healthy donors (dated by TCRdb to 2016 to 2017). Library generation was performed with the immunoSEQ multiplex PCR assay. For the multiplex PCR, a mixture combining 60 forward primers for TCR Vbeta segments and 13 reverse primers for TCR Jbeta segments was used. TCRdb mirrors the immuneACCESS table, restricted to in-frame sequences. Some clones are absent from its copies; in checked studies, under half trace to an unresolved V gene, and the reason for the others is unknown. This sample gives 130,000 or so clones in total; 75% to 90% of them show up just once. The biggest ten clones account for about 6.7% of the sample. Sequencing was performed on PBMCs. The receptors derive from a woman aged 25 to 45 in good health and CMV-seropositive.

The genes are TRBV5-1 and TRBJ2-5; D remains ambiguous. The CDR3 contains 15 residues. V lost 3 bases to trimming and J lost 5 bases, with 17 bases between them. Per germline, CDR1 SGHRS and CDR2 YFSETQ. The CDR3: CASSSTSRVWETQYF. CDR3 bases: TGCGCCAGCAGCTCCACGAGTCGAGTCTGGGAGACCCAGTACTTC.

V gene TRBV28 combines with J gene TRBJ2-4, with 10 bases matching TRBD1. CDR1 is MDHEN and CDR2 is SYDVKM in the germline V gene. The CDR3 length is 14 residues. V lost 6 bases to trimming and J lost 8 bases; unmatched junction nucleotides: 7. The DNA for the CDR3 is TGTGCCAGCAGCCGACAGGGGGCGGTGGACATTCAGTACTTC. It is translated as CASSRQGAVDIQYF.

The rearrangement uses TRBV7-9 and TRBJ2-3; no definite D call. With 0 bases removed from V and 6 bases from J, the gap between germline ends came to 7 bases. Per the germline V gene, CDR1 is SEHNR and CDR2 is FQNEAQ (reference sequence). The CDR3 covers 13 residues. The chain's CDR3 is CASSLAGWDTQYF. CDR3 sequence (DNA): TGTGCCAGCAGCTTAGCCGGGTGGGATACGCAGTATTTT.

The chain links TRBV5-1 to TRBJ1-1, with D possibly matching TRBD1 (6 bases). The CDR3 has 14 amino acids. V was clipped by 4 bases and J by 1 base, with 11 bases between them. Looked up from germline, CDR1 is SGHRS and CDR2 is YFSETQ. The CDR3 DNA reads as TGCGCCAGCAGCCAGGGGACACCGAACACTGAAGCTTTCTTT. It encodes CASSQGTPNTEAFF.

With respect to this clone: The junction departs from germline at one end; a sequencing error may be responsible. The V and J genes are TRBV7-9 and TRBJ2-2; 11 positions agree with TRBD2. The CDR3 sequence is 16 residues long. The germline gives CDR1 SEHNR, CDR2 FQNEAQ (reference sequence). The CDR3 bases are TGTTCCAGCAGACGAGGGACTAGCGGGAACACCGGGGAGCTGTTTTTT. Translation: CSSRRGTSGNTGELFF.

This chain's CDR3 is CASSYSGTSGTLQYF. DNA for the CDR3: TGTGCCAGCAGTTACTCCGGGACTAGCGGGACGTTGCAGTACTTC. The V gene is TRBV6-5, the J gene TRBJ2-7; TRBD2 matches 13 bases. The length of the CDR3 is 15 residues. Per germline, CDR1 MNHEY and CDR2 SVGAGI. The V segment lost 0 bases and the J segment 9 bases; nucleotides outside the gene matches: 5.

The gene calls are TRBV4-1 and TRBJ2-2; tentatively, D is TRBD1 (7 bases). Germline lookup yields CDR1 MGHRA and CDR2 YSYEKL. The length of the CDR3 is 18 residues. V lost 2 bases to trimming and J lost 2 bases, with 18 bases between them. CDR3 bases: TGCGCCAGCAGCCAACGCCCTCAGGGGGGAGCAAACACCGGGGAGCTGTTTTTT. Residues: CASSQRPQGGANTGELFF.

V and J are TRBV28 and TRBJ1-6; D may be TRBD1 (6 bases). Per germline, CDR1 MDHEN and CDR2 SYDVKM. V lost 3 bases to trimming and J lost 6 bases, with 15 bases between them. The CDR3 runs 16 residues. This chain's CDR3 is CASSFLSQGFNSPLHF. In DNA form, the CDR3 reads TGTGCCAGCAGTTTCCTCTCACAGGGTTTTAATTCACCCCTCCACTTT.

The rearrangement uses TRBV27 and TRBJ2-3; no clear D. CDR1 MNHEY and CDR2 SMNVEV come from the germline V gene (reference sequence). The CDR3 covers 15 residues. Between the trimmed V and J ends, which lost 5 bases and 3 bases, there was a span of 15 bases. CDR3 protein: CASSQRQGSTDTQYF. The DNA for the CDR3 is TGTGCCAGCAGTCAGAGACAAGGCTCTACAGATACGCAGTATTTT.

The chain links TRBV5-1 to TRBJ2-7; TRBD1 matches at 7 bases. This CDR3 contains 15 residues. With V trimmed by 0 bases and J by 3 bases, 6 bases remained unmatched. Germline-derived CDR1 and CDR2 are SGHRS and YFSETQ. This chain's CDR3 is CASSLEGGADYEQYF. DNA for the CDR3: TGCGCCAGCAGCTTGGAAGGGGGCGCGGACTACGAGCAGTACTTC.

The chain carries TRBV11-3 and TRBJ2-1, with a possible D match to TRBD2 (6 bases). This CDR3 contains 13 residues. Trimming took off 4 bases at V and 5 bases at J, with 9 bases between the two ends. Germline-derived CDR1 and CDR2 are SGHNT and YENEEA. The CDR3 region has the DNA TGTGCCAGCAGCTGGGGACTTGACAATGAGCAGTTCTTC. Its protein product is CASSWGLDNEQFF.

The chain combines TRBV5-4 with TRBJ2-7, with D maybe TRBD2 (5 bases). The CDR3 runs to 14 residues. Germline loops: CDR1 SGHNT, CDR2 YYREEE (reference sequence). Trimming removed 0 bases from V and 2 bases from J, with 9 bases in between. The CDR3 region has the DNA TGTGCCAGCAGCTTGGAGGCGAGGGCCTACGAGCAGTACTTC. Protein sequence: CASSLEARAYEQYF.

The chain employs TRBV7-2 and TRBJ2-1, with 9 bases identical to TRBD2. This CDR3 has 14 amino acids. Germline V CDR1 and CDR2: SGHTA, FQGNSA. Trimming cost V 4 bases and J 2 bases; bases outside gene matches: 0. The CDR3 nucleotides read TGTGCCAGCAGCTCTAGCGGGACCTACAATGAGCAGTTCTTC. As protein: CASSSSGTYNEQFF.

The chain uses TRBV9 and TRBJ2-5, with a weak D call TRBD2 (5 bases). This CDR3 has 16 amino acids. The V end was cut by 4 bases, the J end by 5 bases, with 21 bases between. Germline CDR1 is SGDLS and CDR2 is YYNGEE. In DNA, the CDR3 is TGTGCCAGCAGCCCGGCGATTTGGGAGCCTGAGGAGACCCAGTACTTC. Translation: CASSPAIWEPEETQYF.

The V and J genes are TRBV2 and TRBJ2-5; TRBD1 might be the D (6 bases). The J call may be wrong; the DNA end is better matched by TRBJ2-7. The CDR3 has 13 residues. Germline lookup yields CDR1 SNHLY and CDR2 FYNNEI. The CDR3 protein is CASSPDSEYEQYF. The CDR3 nucleotides are TGTGCCAGCAGTCCGGACAGTGAATACGAGCAGTACTTC.

The chain couples TRBV6-6 to TRBJ1-6; D uncertain. Trimming removed 6 bases from V and 5 bases from J, with 8 bases in between. CDR3 length: 13 residues. Germline assignment: CDR1 MNHNY and CDR2 SVGAGI (reference sequence). CDR3 bases: TGTGCCAGCAGCCGCCTAAATAATTCACCCCTCCACTTT. It translates to CASSRLNNSPLHF.

The chain recombines TRBV19 with TRBJ1-1; D might be TRBD1 (6 bases). Looked up from germline, CDR1 is LNHDA and CDR2 is SQIVND (reference sequence). There are 12 residues in the CDR3. Trimming removed 1 base from V and 11 bases from J, with 11 bases in between. The CDR3 loop reads CASSIGEGVAFF. CDR3 coding DNA: TGTGCCAGTAGTATAGGGGAGGGGGTCGCTTTCTTT.

This clone was counted between two and nine times. The rearrangement links TRBV5-1 to TRBJ1-2; weak D call: TRBD1 (6 bases). Germline V gene data show CDR1 as SGHRS and CDR2 as YFSETQ. The V gene lost 5 bases and the J gene lost 1 base, with 15 bases spanning the gap. CDR3 length: 15 amino acids. This chain's CDR3 is CASSLQGFRNYGYTF. The CDR3 bases are TGCGCCAGCAGTCTTCAGGGGTTCCGTAACTATGGCTACACCTTC. The complete variable domain, with remaining parts taken from reference TRBV5-1 and TRBJ1-2, reads KAGVTQTPRYLIKTRGQQVTLSCSPISGHRSVSWYQQTPGQGLQFLFEYFSETQRNKGNFPGRFSGRQFSNSRSEMNVSTLELGDSALYLCASSLQGFRNYGYTFGSGTRLTVV.

This rearrangement joins TRBV6-1 to TRBJ2-1, with TRBD1 identical over 8 bases. The CDR3 runs 13 residues. The ends lost 10 bases at V and 6 bases at J; junction bases unmatched: 8. Germline loops: CDR1 MNHNS, CDR2 SASEGT. In nucleotides, the CDR3 is TGTGCCACACTAGGACAGGGACGCAATGAGCAGTTCTTC. Translated, it gives CATLGQGRNEQFF.

V and J are TRBV5-1 and TRBJ2-1, with a possible D match to TRBD2 (6 bases). Per germline, CDR1 SGHRS and CDR2 YFSETQ. Trimming stripped 5 bases from V and 4 bases from J, with 19 bases between. CDR3 length equals 16 residues. The DNA for the CDR3 is TGCGCCAGCAGGCCTACTGCGGGGATTGGGTACAATGAGCAGTTCTTC. Protein product: CASRPTAGIGYNEQFF.